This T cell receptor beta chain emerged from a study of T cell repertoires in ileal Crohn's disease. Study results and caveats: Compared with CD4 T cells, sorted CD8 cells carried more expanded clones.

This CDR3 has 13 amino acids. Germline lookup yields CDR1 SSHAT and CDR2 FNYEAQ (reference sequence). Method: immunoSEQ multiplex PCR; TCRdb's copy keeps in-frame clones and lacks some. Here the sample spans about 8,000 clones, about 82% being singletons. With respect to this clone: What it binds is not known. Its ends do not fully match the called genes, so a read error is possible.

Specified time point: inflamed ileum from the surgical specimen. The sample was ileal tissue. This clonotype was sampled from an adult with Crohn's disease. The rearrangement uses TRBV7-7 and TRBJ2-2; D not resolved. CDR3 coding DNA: TGTGCTAGCAGCTTAAACGCCGACGGGGAGCTGTTTTTT. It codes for CASSLNADGELFF.